This T cell receptor beta chain derives from a study of blood T cell repertoires in COVID-19. Study in general: PBMCs, B-cell-depleted T cells, or T cells were the source of the cDNA or gDNA that made up the material.

Profiled with immunoSEQ multiplex PCR; TCRdb holds only in-frame clones, not every one. The data hold just over 350,000 clones, with approximately 86% observed a single time. A Seattle source enrolled patients during active infection and followed them longitudinally. What was sequenced was peripheral blood. The clonotype originates from an older woman with COVID-19, enrolled during active disease.

CDR3 sequence: CASSRRAGGATETQYF. The CDR3 bases are TGTGCCAGCAGCCGAAGGGCGGGGGGTGCAACGGAGACCCAGTACTTC. The rearrangement joins TRBV11-3 to TRBJ2-5, with TRBD2 identical over 8 bases. The CDR3 extends over 16 amino acids. Germline values: CDR1 SGHNT, CDR2 YENEEA. V dropped 5 bases and J dropped 5; count of bases not matched to a gene: 13.